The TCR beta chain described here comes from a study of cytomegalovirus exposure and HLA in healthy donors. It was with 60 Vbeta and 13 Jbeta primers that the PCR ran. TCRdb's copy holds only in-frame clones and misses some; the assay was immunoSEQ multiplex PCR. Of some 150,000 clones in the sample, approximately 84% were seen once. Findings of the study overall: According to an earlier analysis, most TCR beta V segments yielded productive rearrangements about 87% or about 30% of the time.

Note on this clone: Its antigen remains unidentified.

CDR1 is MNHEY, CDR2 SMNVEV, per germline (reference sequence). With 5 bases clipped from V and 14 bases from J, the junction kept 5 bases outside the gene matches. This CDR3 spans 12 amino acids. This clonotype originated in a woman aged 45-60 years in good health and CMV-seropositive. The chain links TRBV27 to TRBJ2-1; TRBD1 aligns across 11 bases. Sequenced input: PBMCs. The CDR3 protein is CASSLGQGAEFF. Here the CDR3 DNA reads TGTGCCAGCAGTCTCGGACAGGGGGCTGAGTTCTTC.